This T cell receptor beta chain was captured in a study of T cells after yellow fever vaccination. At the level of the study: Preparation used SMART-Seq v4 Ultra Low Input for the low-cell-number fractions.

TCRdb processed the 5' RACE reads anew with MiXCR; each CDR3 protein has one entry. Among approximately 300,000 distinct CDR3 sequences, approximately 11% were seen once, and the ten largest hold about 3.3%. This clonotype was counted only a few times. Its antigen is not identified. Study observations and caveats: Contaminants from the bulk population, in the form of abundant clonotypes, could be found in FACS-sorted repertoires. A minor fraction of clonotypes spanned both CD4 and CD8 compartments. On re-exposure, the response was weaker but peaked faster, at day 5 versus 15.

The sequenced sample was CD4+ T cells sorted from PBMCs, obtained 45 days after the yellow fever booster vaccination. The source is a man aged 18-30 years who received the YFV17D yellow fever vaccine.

The CDR3 loop reads CASRPGPDTQYF. The CDR3 coding sequence is TGCGCCAGCAGGCCCGGGCCGGATACGCAGTATTTT. The chain has TRBV5-1 and TRBJ2-3; the D is unclear. The V end lost 5 bases, the J end lost 6 bases, and 10 bases lay between the germline ends. CDR3 length: 12 amino acids. Per germline, CDR1 SGHRS and CDR2 YFSETQ. The whole variable domain, remainder taken from reference TRBV5-1 and TRBJ2-3, is KAGVTQTPRYLIKTRGQQVTLSCSPISGHRSVSWYQQTPGQGLQFLFEYFSETQRNKGNFPGRFSGRQFSNSRSEMNVSTLELGDSALYLCASRPGPDTQYFGPGTRLTVL.